The sequence of this T cell receptor (beta chain) was determined in a study of blood T cell repertoires in COVID-19. Whole-study context: Acute and convalescent COVID-19 samples came from the United States, Italy and Spain. In each case, the material was cDNA or gDNA derived from T cells, B-cell-depleted T cells, or PBMCs.

CDR3 length equals 16 residues. Germline trimming cut 0 bases from V and 4 bases from J; bases unmatched to any gene: 9. Germline V lookup: CDR1 SGHDT, CDR2 YYEEEE. Study processing details: Estimates of nucleated cell counts were drawn from the amplification of reference gene primers. The assay was immunoSEQ multiplex PCR, and TCRdb's table has in-frame clones only and misses some. V and J calls and clone size come straight from that table; D and trimming were deduced from the DNA. The table has tens of thousands of clones, about 80% seen once. This clone was seen ten or more times. The chain combines TRBV5-6 with TRBJ1-2; TRBD1 aligns across 7 bases. The sequence was collected from a man in his forties or fifties with active or convalescent COVID-19. Sequencing was performed on peripheral blood. The CDR3 protein is CASSLALGTAFYGYTF. As DNA, the CDR3 is TGTGCCAGCAGCTTGGCCCTAGGGACAGCATTCTATGGCTACACCTTC.